This T cell receptor (beta chain) was captured by sequencing in a study of T cells in Graves' hyperthyroidism and ophthalmopathy. The CDR3 regions of TCR beta were amplified from RNA transcripts. TCR CDR3 underwent first-round RT-PCR with the HTBI primer set. In TCRdb, the multiplex PCR reads were re-called with MiXCR into one record per CDR3 protein. The repertoire holds under 350,000 distinct CDR3 sequences, with 18% as singletons. This clonotype was seen ten or more times. Material for sequencing was blood. The TCR originated in a woman in her forties or fifties with Graves' hyperthyroidism.

The chain's CDR3 is CASSEALDRDEQYV. CDR3 coding DNA: TGTGCCAGCAGTGAAGCCTTGGACAGGGACGAGCAGTACGTC. The V gene is TRBV6-1, the J gene TRBJ2-7, with 8 nucleotides matching TRBD1. CDR3 size: 14 residues. Trimming removed 0 bases from V and 5 bases from J; junction bases left unmatched: 3. Germline-derived CDR1 and CDR2 are MNHNS and SASEGT.